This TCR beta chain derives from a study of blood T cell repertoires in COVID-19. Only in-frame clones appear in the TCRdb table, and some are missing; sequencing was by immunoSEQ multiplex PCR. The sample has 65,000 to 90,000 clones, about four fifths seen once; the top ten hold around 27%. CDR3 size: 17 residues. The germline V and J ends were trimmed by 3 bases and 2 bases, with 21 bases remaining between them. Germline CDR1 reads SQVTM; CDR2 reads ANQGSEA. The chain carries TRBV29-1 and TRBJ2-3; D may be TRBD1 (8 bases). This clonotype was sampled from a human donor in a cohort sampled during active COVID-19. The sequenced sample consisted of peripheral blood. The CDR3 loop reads CSVENRGGITHTDTQYF. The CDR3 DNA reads TGCAGCGTTGAGAACAGGGGGGGAATCACACACACAGATACGCAGTATTTT.